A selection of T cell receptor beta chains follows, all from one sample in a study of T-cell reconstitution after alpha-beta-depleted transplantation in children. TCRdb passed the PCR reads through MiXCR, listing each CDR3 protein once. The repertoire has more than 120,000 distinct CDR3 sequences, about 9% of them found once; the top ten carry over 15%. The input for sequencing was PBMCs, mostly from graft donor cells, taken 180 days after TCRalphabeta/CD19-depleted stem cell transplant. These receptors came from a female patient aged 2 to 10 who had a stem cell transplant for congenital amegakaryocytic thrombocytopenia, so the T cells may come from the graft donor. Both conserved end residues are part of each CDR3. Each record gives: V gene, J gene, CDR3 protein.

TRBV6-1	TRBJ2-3	CAARLAWFTDTQYF
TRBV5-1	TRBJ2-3	CASSLMVAGGTDTQYF
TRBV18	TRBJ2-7	CASSPPGLYQGQYF
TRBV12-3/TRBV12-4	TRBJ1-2	CASSFVVNYGYTF
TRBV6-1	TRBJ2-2	CASSQALQGHTGELFF
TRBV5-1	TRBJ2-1	CASSLAYFQGYEQFF
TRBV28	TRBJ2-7	CASSLWGSYEQYF
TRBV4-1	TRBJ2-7	CASSPRTGIAYEQYF
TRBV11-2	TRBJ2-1	CASSLTSGGHNEQFF
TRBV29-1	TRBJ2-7	CSVGDNEQYF
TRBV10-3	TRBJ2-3	CAISKDSGGALSSTDTQYF
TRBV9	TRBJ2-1	CASSVDGSGIYEQFF
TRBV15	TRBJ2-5	CATVGQGETQYF
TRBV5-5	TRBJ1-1	CASSFNRPGGNTEAFF
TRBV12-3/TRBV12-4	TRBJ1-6	CASSLTTYNSPLHF
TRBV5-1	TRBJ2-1	CASSSLAGPNGEQFF
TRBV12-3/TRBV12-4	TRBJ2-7	CASSLKSSYEQYF
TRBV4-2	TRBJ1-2	CASSQEQALANYGYTF
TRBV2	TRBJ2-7	CASSWLTSGPSSYEQYF
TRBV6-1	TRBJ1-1	CASSEARGAHTEAFF
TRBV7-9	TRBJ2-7	CASREDRAYEQYF
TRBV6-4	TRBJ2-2	CASSSGQTGELFF
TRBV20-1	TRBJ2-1	CSARAKSSYNEQFF
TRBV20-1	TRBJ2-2	CSARAPDPGELFF
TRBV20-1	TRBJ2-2	CSAGVGGHGTGELFF
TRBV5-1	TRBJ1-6	CASRIGTDRRNSPLHF
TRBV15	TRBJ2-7	CATSRVGYEQYF
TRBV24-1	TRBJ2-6	CATSSGTGYSGANVLTF
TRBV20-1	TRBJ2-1	CSAVAWAGEQFF
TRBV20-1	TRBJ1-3	CSARPGGNTIYF
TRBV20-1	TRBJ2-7	CSAPPPTGYYEQYF
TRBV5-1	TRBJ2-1	CASSLELGFNEQFF
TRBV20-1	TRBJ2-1	CSARSGRVNEQFF
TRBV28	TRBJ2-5	CASVDARDRAQETQYF
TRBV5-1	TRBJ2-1	CASSIPAGYNEQFF
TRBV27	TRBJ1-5	CASSQGAGLLQPQHF
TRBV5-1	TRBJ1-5	CASSLVPGGGNQPQHF
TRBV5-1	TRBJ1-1	CASGTGTENTEAFF
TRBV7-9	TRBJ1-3	CASSLGLAGNTIYF
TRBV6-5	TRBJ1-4	CASSYRQTALNEKLFF
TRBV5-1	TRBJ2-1	CASSLDGTGYNEQFF
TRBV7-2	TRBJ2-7	CASSLRGGTSRNYEQYF
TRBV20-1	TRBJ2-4	CSARDRLAPAKNIQYF
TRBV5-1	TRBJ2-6	CASSLVPGGRGANGLTF
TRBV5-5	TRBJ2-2	CASSFGSNTGELFF
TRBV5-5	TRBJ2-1	CASSVQDRGVHEQFF
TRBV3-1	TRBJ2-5	CASSPGTLAVQETQYF
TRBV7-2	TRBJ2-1	CASSVTSGVYNEQFF
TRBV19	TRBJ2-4	CASSPDRGIQYF
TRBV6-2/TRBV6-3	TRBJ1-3	CASSILQGHSGNTIYF
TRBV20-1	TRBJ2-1	CSARDFSGRANEQFF
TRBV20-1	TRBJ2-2	CSARVSTNTGELFF
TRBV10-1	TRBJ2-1	CASSETRPNTYNEQFF